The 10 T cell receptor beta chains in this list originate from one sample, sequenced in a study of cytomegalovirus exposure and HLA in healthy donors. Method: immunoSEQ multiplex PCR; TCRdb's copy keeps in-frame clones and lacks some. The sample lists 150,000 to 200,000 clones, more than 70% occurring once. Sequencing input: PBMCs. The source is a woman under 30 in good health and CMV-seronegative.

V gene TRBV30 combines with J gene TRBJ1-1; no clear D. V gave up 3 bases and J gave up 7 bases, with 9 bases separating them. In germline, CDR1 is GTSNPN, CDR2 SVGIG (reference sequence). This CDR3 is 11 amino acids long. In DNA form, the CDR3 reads TGTGCCTGGAGCTCTCCGGGTGAAGCTTTCTTT. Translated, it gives CAWSSPGEAFF.

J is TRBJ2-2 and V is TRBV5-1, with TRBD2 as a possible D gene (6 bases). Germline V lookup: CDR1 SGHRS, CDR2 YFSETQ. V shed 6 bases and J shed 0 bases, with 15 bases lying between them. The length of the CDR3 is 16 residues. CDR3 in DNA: TGCGCCAGCAAGGGTGCCGGGACTGCGAACACCGGGGAGCTGTTTTTT. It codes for CASKGAGTANTGELFF.

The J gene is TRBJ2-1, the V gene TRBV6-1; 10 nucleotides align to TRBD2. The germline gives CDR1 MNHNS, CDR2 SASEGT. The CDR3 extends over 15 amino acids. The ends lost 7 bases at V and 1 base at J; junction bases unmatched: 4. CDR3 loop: CASTASGSSYNEQFF. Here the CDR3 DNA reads TGTGCCAGCACCGCTAGCGGGAGTTCCTACAATGAGCAGTTCTTC.

For the CDR3, the DNA is TGTGCCAGCAGCTTGGTTCTAGCGGGGGTTGAGACAGATACGCAGCATTTT. The encoded protein is CASSLVLAGVETDTQHF. The chain combines TRBV5-4 with TRBJ2-3; TRBD1 might be the D (5 bases). The J call could be wrong; TRBJ1-5 is a better fit for the DNA end. This CDR3 comprises 17 residues. Germline lookup yields CDR1 SGHNT and CDR2 YYREEE (reference sequence).

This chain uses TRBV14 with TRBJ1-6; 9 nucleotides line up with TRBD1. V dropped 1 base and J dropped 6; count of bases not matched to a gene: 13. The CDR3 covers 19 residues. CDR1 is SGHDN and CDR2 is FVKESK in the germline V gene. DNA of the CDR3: TGTGCCAGCAGCCAAGTCTACGGGCGGGGGACAGGGTTTAATTCACCCCTCCACTTT. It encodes CASSQVYGRGTGFNSPLHF.

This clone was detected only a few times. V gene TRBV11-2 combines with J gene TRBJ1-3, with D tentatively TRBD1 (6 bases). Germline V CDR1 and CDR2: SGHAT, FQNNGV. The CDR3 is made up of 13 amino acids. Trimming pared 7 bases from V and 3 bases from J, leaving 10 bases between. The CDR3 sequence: CASTGGLGNTIYF. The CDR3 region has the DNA TGTGCCAGCACCGGGGGGCTTGGAAACACCATATATTTT.

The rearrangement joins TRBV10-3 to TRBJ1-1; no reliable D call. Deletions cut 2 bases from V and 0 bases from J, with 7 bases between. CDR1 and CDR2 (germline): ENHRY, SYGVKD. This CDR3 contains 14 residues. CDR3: CAISEPGMNTEAFF. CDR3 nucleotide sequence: TGTGCCATCAGTGAGCCGGGAATGAACACTGAAGCTTTCTTT.

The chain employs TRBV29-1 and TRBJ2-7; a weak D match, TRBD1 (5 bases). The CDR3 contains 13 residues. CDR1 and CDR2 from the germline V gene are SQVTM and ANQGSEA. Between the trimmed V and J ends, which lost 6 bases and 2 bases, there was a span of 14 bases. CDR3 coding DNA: TGCAGCGTATGGGGCACCAATACCTACGAGCAGTACTTC. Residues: CSVWGTNTYEQYF.

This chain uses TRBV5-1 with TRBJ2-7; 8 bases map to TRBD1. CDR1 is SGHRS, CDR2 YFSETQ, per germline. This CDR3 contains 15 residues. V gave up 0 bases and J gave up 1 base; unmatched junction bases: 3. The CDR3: CASSLGQGISYEQYF. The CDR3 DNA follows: TGCGCCAGCAGCTTGGGACAGGGGATTTCCTACGAGCAGTACTTC.

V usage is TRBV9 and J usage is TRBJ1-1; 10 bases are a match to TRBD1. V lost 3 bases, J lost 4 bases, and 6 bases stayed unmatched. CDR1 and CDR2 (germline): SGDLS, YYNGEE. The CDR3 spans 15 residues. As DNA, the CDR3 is TGTGCCAGCAGCGGATCGACAGGGGGCCCCACTGAAGCTTTCTTT. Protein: CASSGSTGGPTEAFF.